This T cell receptor beta chain was sequenced in a study of T cell changes during pregnancy in multiple sclerosis. Germline CDR1 reads LNHDA; CDR2 reads SQIVND (reference sequence). CDR3 length: 15 residues. The V and J ends lost 8 bases and 1 base, in that order; junction bases with no gene match: 5. TCRdb's copy holds only in-frame clones and misses some; the assay was immunoSEQ multiplex PCR. The repertoire includes around 80,000 clones, 90% to 95% of them detected once, and roughly 0.9% sits in the top ten. In its sample, this clone was seen once. This TCR derives from a female donor in good health, enrolled as a control in a pregnancy study. This material consisted of peripheral blood, taken in the second trimester of pregnancy. The V and J genes are TRBV19 and TRBJ2-1, with TRBD2 matching over 10 bases. CDR3 sequence: CASSSGRWSYNEQFF. DNA of the CDR3: TGTGCCAGTTCTAGCGGGAGATGGTCCTACAATGAGCAGTTCTTC.